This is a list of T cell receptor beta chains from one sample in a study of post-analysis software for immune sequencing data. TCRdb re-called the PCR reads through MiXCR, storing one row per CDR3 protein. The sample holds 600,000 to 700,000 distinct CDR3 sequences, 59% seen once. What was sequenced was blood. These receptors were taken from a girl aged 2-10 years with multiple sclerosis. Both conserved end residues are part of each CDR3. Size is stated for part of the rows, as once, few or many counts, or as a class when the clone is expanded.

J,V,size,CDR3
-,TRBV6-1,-,CASSEEGGQGSFEQYF
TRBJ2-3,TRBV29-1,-,CSVDAGSLPLTDTQYF
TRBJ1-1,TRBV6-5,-,CASRRQGGGTEAFF
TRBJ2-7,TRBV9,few,CASSVGQDKSYEQYF
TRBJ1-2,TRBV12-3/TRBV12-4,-,CASSLIGAVGYTF
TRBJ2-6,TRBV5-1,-,CASISGDTSGANVLTF
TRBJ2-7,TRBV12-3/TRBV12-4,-,CASSLSYGAEQYF
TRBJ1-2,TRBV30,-,CAWSDHTRQGNGYTF
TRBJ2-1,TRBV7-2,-,CASSMDAYMVKNEQFF
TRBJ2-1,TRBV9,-,CASSVALAGNNEQFF
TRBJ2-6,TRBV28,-,CASRPISGANVLTF
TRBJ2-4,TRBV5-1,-,CASSPSGDAKNIQYF
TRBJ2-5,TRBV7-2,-,CASSRSGEETQYF
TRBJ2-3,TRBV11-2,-,CASSLGYGRDTQYF
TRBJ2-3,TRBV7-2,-,CASSRQGQDTQYF
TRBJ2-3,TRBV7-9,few,CASSVPPGDTQYF
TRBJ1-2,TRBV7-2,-,CASSAGLINYGYTF